The rows below give T cell receptor beta chains drawn from one sample of a study of T-cell reconstitution after alpha-beta-depleted transplantation in children. One entry per CDR3 protein, called by TCRdb with MiXCR from the PCR reads. The profile shows just over 950,000 distinct CDR3 sequences, 25% to 30% of them singletons. Sequenced here: PBMCs, mostly from graft donor cells, sampled 360 days after TCRalphabeta/CD19-depleted stem cell transplant. The receptors come from a boy younger than two who had a stem cell transplant for SCID, so the T cells may come from the graft donor. Both conserved end residues are part of each CDR3. The order of the fields is V gene, CDR3 length, J gene, D gene, clone size, CDR3 DNA, CDR3 protein. The D gene is left open where the match is weak. Size is stated for part of the rows, as once, few or many counts, or as a class when the clone is expanded.

V gene: TRBV15
CDR3 length: 16
J gene: TRBJ1-4
D gene: NA
clone size: NA
CDR3 DNA: TGTGCCACCAGCCCGGGAGCGGATCCAACTAATGAAAAACTGTTTTTT
CDR3 protein: CATSPGADPTNEKLFF

V gene: TRBV20-1
CDR3 length: 15
J gene: TRBJ2-2
D gene: NA
clone size: few
CDR3 DNA: TGCAGTGCTAGAGATGGTTCGGGGAACACCGGGGAGCTGTTTTTT
CDR3 protein: CSARDGSGNTGELFF

V gene: TRBV6-2/TRBV6-3
CDR3 length: 16
J gene: TRBJ1-1
D gene: NA
clone size: once
CDR3 DNA: TGTGCCAGCAGGCGGGCCCTCCTTTTTTCGAACACTGAAGCTTTCTTT
CDR3 protein: CASRRALLFSNTEAFF

V gene: TRBV15
CDR3 length: 15
J gene: TRBJ1-5
D gene: TRBD1
clone size: few
CDR3 DNA: TGTGCCACCAGCCCCAGGGGGCATAGCAATCAGCCCCAGCATTTT
CDR3 protein: CATSPRGHSNQPQHF

V gene: TRBV5-1
CDR3 length: 15
J gene: TRBJ2-1
D gene: TRBD2
clone size: NA
CDR3 DNA: TGCGCCAGCAGCTTAGCGGGGGGGCTAAGGAATGAGCAGTTCTTC
CDR3 protein: CASSLAGGLRNEQFF

V gene: TRBV4-3
CDR3 length: 17
J gene: TRBJ2-2
D gene: TRBD2
clone size: few
CDR3 DNA: TGCGCCAGCAGCCAAGAGGAAGCGGGGGGCTGGACCGGGGAGCTGTTTTTT
CDR3 protein: CASSQEEAGGWTGELFF

V gene: TRBV20-1
CDR3 length: 15
J gene: TRBJ2-4
D gene: NA
clone size: NA
CDR3 DNA: TGCAGTGCTAGAGTAATGGATTTAGCCAAAAACATTCAGTACTTC
CDR3 protein: CSARVMDLAKNIQYF

V gene: TRBV7-2
CDR3 length: 13
J gene: TRBJ2-5
D gene: TRBD2
clone size: NA
CDR3 DNA: TGTGCCAGCACATACGGACTAGCGGGGTCCCAGTACTTC
CDR3 protein: CASTYGLAGSQYF

V gene: TRBV5-1
CDR3 length: 13
J gene: TRBJ1-2
D gene: TRBD1
clone size: few
CDR3 DNA: TGCGCCAGCAGCTGGGGACAGGGGAATGGCTACACCTTC
CDR3 protein: CASSWGQGNGYTF

V gene: TRBV7-9
CDR3 length: 12
J gene: TRBJ2-3
D gene: NA
clone size: few
CDR3 DNA: TGTGCCAGCAGCCCCCCTCGGGATACGCAGTATTTT
CDR3 protein: CASSPPRDTQYF

V gene: TRBV12-3/TRBV12-4
CDR3 length: 12
J gene: TRBJ2-5
D gene: NA
clone size: once
CDR3 DNA: TGTGCCAGCAGTCCATTCATAGGAGCCAGGAACTTC
CDR3 protein: CASSPFIGARNF

V gene: TRBV5-6
CDR3 length: 14
J gene: TRBJ2-7
D gene: TRBD1
clone size: few
CDR3 DNA: TGTGCCAGCAGCAGGGACAGGGTGCCCTACGAGCAGTACTTC
CDR3 protein: CASSRDRVPYEQYF

V gene: TRBV7-2
CDR3 length: 14
J gene: TRBJ1-4
D gene: NA
clone size: NA
CDR3 DNA: TGTGCCAGCAGCTTGGTCAGGGTCTCGGAAAAACTGTTTTTT
CDR3 protein: CASSLVRVSEKLFF

V gene: TRBV9
CDR3 length: 16
J gene: TRBJ2-5
D gene: TRBD2
clone size: NA
CDR3 DNA: TGTGCCAGCAGCGGGTCTAGCGGGGGCCATGGAGAGACCCAGTACTTC
CDR3 protein: CASSGSSGGHGETQYF

V gene: TRBV19
CDR3 length: 13
J gene: TRBJ1-2
D gene: NA
clone size: NA
CDR3 DNA: TGTGCCAGCAGTATACAGGCGGTCTCCGGCTACACCTTC
CDR3 protein: CASSIQAVSGYTF

V gene: TRBV29-1
CDR3 length: 10
J gene: TRBJ2-7
D gene: NA
clone size: NA
CDR3 DNA: TGCAGCGTTATGGGTTACGAGCAGTACTTC
CDR3 protein: CSVMGYEQYF

V gene: TRBV30
CDR3 length: 13
J gene: TRBJ2-6
D gene: NA
clone size: few
CDR3 DNA: TGTGCCTGGAGCAGGACAGGGGCCAACGTCCTGACTTTC
CDR3 protein: CAWSRTGANVLTF